The next 24 T cell receptor beta chains were all read from a single sample in a study of OX40 agonist ivuxolimab in advanced cancers. Sequencing was performed with immunoSEQ multiplex PCR; in TCRdb, only in-frame clones are kept and a portion is missing. The repertoire holds some 78,000 clones, with 70% to 90% as singletons. The sample was CD4+ or CD8+ T cells sorted from blood, taken in a trial of the OX40 agonist ivuxolimab. The receptors come from an adult with an advanced solid tumor such as melanoma, head and neck, liver or kidney cancer.

The chain has TRBV6-5 and TRBJ1-2; tentative D call: TRBD1 (6 bases). The V gene's germline CDR1 is MNHEY and CDR2 SVGAGI. V lost 6 bases, J lost 3 bases, and 14 bases lay in between. The CDR3 spans 14 residues. In DNA form, the CDR3 reads TGTGCCAGCAGCTTACAAACAGGGTACTATGGCTACACCTTC. Its translation is CASSLQTGYYGYTF.

The V gene is TRBV10-3, the J gene TRBJ2-1; 10 bases map to TRBD2. The CDR3 sequence is 15 residues long. The junction had 3 bases not matched to a gene; V was cut back by 3 bases and J by 4 bases. The germline V gene encodes CDR1 ENHRY and CDR2 SYGVKD. The DNA of the CDR3 is TGTGCCATCAGTGAAGGGACTAGCGTTTACAATGAGCAGTTCTTC. Translating gives CAISEGTSVYNEQFF.

The chain joins TRBV30 to TRBJ2-5; 11 bases are shared with TRBD2. CDR3 size: 14 residues. The germline V gene encodes CDR1 GTSNPN and CDR2 SVGIG (reference sequence). The V gene end was trimmed by 4 bases and the J gene end by 5 bases; junction bases not matched to a gene: 6. The CDR3 nucleotides are TGTGCCTGGAAACTAGCGGGAGATTTCGAGACCCAGTACTTC. Translating gives CAWKLAGDFETQYF.

This clone was recorded once. The V call is TRBV28, the J call TRBJ1-5, with 9 bases lining up with TRBD1. In germline, CDR1 is MDHEN, CDR2 SYDVKM. There are 23 residues in the CDR3. Trimming took 4 bases from V and 0 from J; bases not matched to a gene: 25. CDR3 protein: CASSYPTPGQGRETIYSNQPQHF. The CDR3 region has the DNA TGTGCCAGCAGTTATCCCACACCGGGACAGGGTCGGGAAACGATTTATAGCAATCAGCCCCAGCATTTT. The variable domain in full, completed from reference TRBV28 and TRBJ1-5, reads DVKVTQSSRYLVKRTGEKVFLECVQDMDHENMFWYRQDPGLGLRLIYFSYDVKMKEKGDIPEGYSVSREKKERFSLILESASTNQTSMYLCASSYPTPGQGRETIYSNQPQHFGDGTRLSIL.

The chain recombines TRBV10-3 with TRBJ2-3; TRBD2 aligns across 9 bases. The trim removed 6 bases at V and 5 bases at J, leaving 21 bases unmatched. The germline CDR1 and CDR2 sequences are ENHRY and SYGVKD. The CDR3 is made up of 19 amino acids. In DNA form, the CDR3 reads TGTGCCATCAGACAAACCCCAGGGAGGCGGGAGGGTTCAGAAGATACGCAGTATTTT. It encodes CAIRQTPGRREGSEDTQYF.

The rearrangement links TRBV10-2 to TRBJ2-3, with 12 bases aligning to TRBD2. The germline V gene encodes CDR1 WSHSY and CDR2 SAAADI. This CDR3 spans 16 amino acids. V lost 2 bases, J lost 2 bases, and 2 bases stayed unmatched. The CDR3 region has the DNA TGCGCCAGCAGTGAGGGACTAGCGGGATACACAGATACGCAGTATTTT. This codes for CASSEGLAGYTDTQYF.

The chain couples TRBV19 to TRBJ2-1; 11 nucleotides line up with TRBD2. CDR1 is LNHDA, CDR2 SQIVND, per germline (reference sequence). The junction had 8 bases not matched to a gene; V was cut back by 7 bases and J by 9 bases. This CDR3 region has 14 residues. In nucleotides, the CDR3 is TGTGCCAGTACGGAACTAGCGGGAGAGGGTGAGCAGTTCTTC. Translated: CASTELAGEGEQFF.

The genes are TRBV6-1 and TRBJ2-2; D not resolved. The length of the CDR3 is 13 residues. Germline V gives CDR1 MNHNS, CDR2 SASEGT. Trimming stripped 2 bases from V and 4 bases from J, with 5 bases between. The CDR3 reads CASSEQATGELFF. CDR3 nucleotide sequence: TGTGCCAGCAGTGAACAGGCCACCGGGGAGCTGTTTTTT.

The chain is built from TRBV7-2 and TRBJ2-4, with D perhaps assigned TRBD1 or TRBD2 (5 bases each). Germline V gene sequence: CDR1 SGHTA, CDR2 FQGNSA. This CDR3 has 13 amino acids. V was pared by 5 bases and J by 11 bases, with 16 bases between. Here the CDR3 reads CASSDGTLRFQYF. CDR3 sequence (DNA): TGTGCCAGCAGCGACGGGACCCTACGGTTTCAGTACTTC.

The rearrangement uses TRBV7-9 and TRBJ1-1; D not certain. The V end was cut by 3 bases, the J end by 7 bases, with 15 bases between. The germline V gene has CDR1 SEHNR and CDR2 FQNEAQ (reference sequence). This CDR3 is 14 amino acids long. This CDR3 reads CASSFGGIGFEAFF. In DNA form, the CDR3 reads TGTGCCAGCAGCTTCGGAGGGATTGGATTTGAAGCTTTCTTT.

This chain connects TRBV7-2 to TRBJ2-7; 11 nucleotides line up with TRBD2. The CDR3 has 14 amino acids. Germline V lookup: CDR1 SGHTA, CDR2 FQGNSA. Trimming at V came to 5 bases and at J to 6 bases, leaving 6 bases not matched to a gene. CDR3 nucleotide sequence: TGTGCCAGCAGCCGAACTAGCGGGAGTGGCGAGCAGTACTTC. Translated: CASSRTSGSGEQYF.

The chain couples TRBV27 to TRBJ1-6; D gene unclear. The CDR3 extends over 17 amino acids. V gave up 2 bases and J gave up 0 bases, with 11 bases separating them. Germline values: CDR1 MNHEY, CDR2 SMNVEV (reference sequence). DNA of the CDR3: TGTGCCAGCAGTTTAGTGGCGACAAGCTCCTATAATTCACCCCTCCACTTT. Protein sequence: CASSLVATSSYNSPLHF.

This chain links TRBV11-2 with TRBJ2-7; 8 bases are shared with TRBD1. The CDR3 has 13 amino acids. V dropped 3 bases and J dropped 6; count of bases not matched to a gene: 4. The germline gives CDR1 SGHAT, CDR2 FQNNGV. The DNA of the CDR3 is TGTGCCAGCAGCTTGGACAGGGCCGGCGAGCAGTACTTC. This translates into CASSLDRAGEQYF.

The rearrangement joins TRBV18 to TRBJ2-7, with TRBD2 matching over 13 bases. The CDR3 contains 15 residues. Germline trimming cut 3 bases from V and 5 bases from J; bases unmatched to any gene: 4. Germline assignment: CDR1 KGHSH and CDR2 LQKENI. The CDR3 spells CASSPRTSGSDEQYF. The CDR3 coding sequence is TGTGCCAGCTCACCCCGGACTAGCGGGAGTGACGAGCAGTACTTC.

This sequence joins TRBV14 and TRBJ2-7; 7 nucleotides line up with TRBD2. Germline CDR1 reads SGHDN; CDR2 reads FVKESK. The CDR3 covers 13 residues. The junction had 3 bases not matched to a gene; V was cut back by 4 bases and J by 3 bases. The CDR3: CASSPGLDYEQYF. In DNA, the CDR3 is TGTGCCAGCAGCCCCGGACTAGACTACGAGCAGTACTTC. The full variable domain, rest sourced from reference TRBV14 and TRBJ2-7, is EAGVTQFPSHSVIEKGQTVTLRCDPISGHDNLYWYRRVMGKEIKFLLHFVKESKQDESGMPNNRFLAERTGGTYSTLKVQPAELEDSGVYFCASSPGLDYEQYFGPGTRLTVT.

The V and J genes are TRBV5-1 and TRBJ1-2; TRBD1 is a possible D gene (5 bases). The length of the CDR3 is 15 residues. The germline V gene encodes CDR1 SGHRS and CDR2 YFSETQ. V lost 3 bases and J lost 3, with 15 bases in between. CDR3 protein: CASSSQGQGYYGYTF. The CDR3 region has the DNA TGCGCCAGCAGCTCCCAAGGGCAGGGTTACTATGGCTACACCTTC. Looking up the rest from reference TRBV5-1 and TRBJ1-2 gives the full variable domain: KAGVTQTPRYLIKTRGQQVTLSCSPISGHRSVSWYQQTPGQGLQFLFEYFSETQRNKGNFPGRFSGRQFSNSRSEMNVSTLELGDSALYLCASSSQGQGYYGYTFGSGTRLTVV.

The chain recombines TRBV5-1 with TRBJ2-2; the D is unclear. The CDR3 is made up of 15 amino acids. The germline V and J ends were trimmed by 0 bases and 1 base, with 7 bases remaining between them. In germline, CDR1 is SGHRS, CDR2 YFSETQ. CDR3 nucleotides: TGCGCCAGCAGCTTGGTCAGACTGAACACCGGGGAGCTGTTTTTT. Its translation is CASSLVRLNTGELFF.

The chain employs TRBV2 and TRBJ2-2, with D unclear. The germline V gene has CDR1 SNHLY and CDR2 FYNNEI. V gave up 6 bases and J gave up 6 bases, with 14 bases separating them. The CDR3 sequence is 14 residues long. CDR3 amino acids: CASRKTKGSGELFF. CDR3 coding DNA: TGTGCCAGCAGAAAAACTAAGGGCTCCGGGGAGCTGTTTTTT.

The V gene is TRBV2, the J gene TRBJ2-4; D is ambiguous. The CDR3 runs to 18 residues. Germline V gene lookup returns CDR1 SNHLY and CDR2 FYNNEI. V dropped 5 bases and J dropped 1 base, with 21 bases sitting between them. The CDR3 spells CASSTAPYGEGAKNIQYF. The CDR3 DNA reads TGTGCCAGCAGTACCGCCCCTTATGGCGAAGGGGCCAAAAACATTCAGTACTTC.

This rearrangement joins TRBV5-4 to TRBJ2-2; D unresolved. This CDR3 is 13 amino acids long. Germline CDR1 SGHNT, CDR2 YYREEE (reference sequence). Trimming removed 9 bases at V and 2 bases at J, with 11 bases between. CDR3 in amino acids: CATARTNTGELFF. CDR3 bases: TGTGCCACCGCGAGAACCAACACCGGGGAGCTGTTTTTT.

CDR3 sequence: CASSSGGNTEAFF. The CDR3 DNA sequence: TGTGCCAGCAGCTCAGGGGGGAACACTGAAGCTTTCTTT. The chain combines TRBV6-5 with TRBJ1-1; 7 bases line up with TRBD1. The J segment lost 1 base and the V segment lost 6 bases, leaving 2 bases of the junction unmatched. Per germline, CDR1 MNHEY and CDR2 SVGAGI. The CDR3 consists of 13 residues.

This rearrangement joins TRBV18 to TRBJ1-1; TRBD1 matches at 7 bases. Looked up from germline, CDR1 is KGHSH and CDR2 is LQKENI. The CDR3 spans 13 residues. The V segment lost 10 bases and the J segment 1 base; nucleotides outside the gene matches: 6. The CDR3 DNA is TGTGCCACTAGACAGGGCGGGAACACTGAAGCTTTCTTT. It yields the protein CATRQGGNTEAFF.

This rearrangement joins TRBV7-2 to TRBJ1-1; tentative D call: TRBD1 (5 bases). The V gene's germline CDR1 is SGHTA and CDR2 FQGNSA. V was trimmed by 3 bases and J by 5 bases, leaving 13 bases between them. This CDR3 region has 14 residues. The DNA for the CDR3 is TGTGCCAGCAGCTTCGTAGACAGTAGGACTGAAGCTTTCTTT. Translating gives CASSFVDSRTEAFF.

This clone has a single count. The rearrangement uses TRBV2 and TRBJ1-2; D not resolved. This CDR3 has 13 residues. The V end was cut by 0 bases, the J end by 8 bases, with 10 bases between. Germline CDR1 SNHLY, CDR2 FYNNEI. The CDR3 DNA follows: TGTGCCAGCAGTGAAGCAGGGAGCTTCGGCTACACCTTC. Translating it yields CASSEAGSFGYTF. The entire variable domain, with the rest obtained from reference TRBV2 and TRBJ1-2, is as follows: EPEVTQTPSHQVTQMGQEVILRCVPISNHLYFYWYRQILGQKVEFLVSFYNNEISEKSEIFDDQFSVERPDGSNFTLKIRSTKLEDSAMYFCASSEAGSFGYTFGSGTRLTVV.